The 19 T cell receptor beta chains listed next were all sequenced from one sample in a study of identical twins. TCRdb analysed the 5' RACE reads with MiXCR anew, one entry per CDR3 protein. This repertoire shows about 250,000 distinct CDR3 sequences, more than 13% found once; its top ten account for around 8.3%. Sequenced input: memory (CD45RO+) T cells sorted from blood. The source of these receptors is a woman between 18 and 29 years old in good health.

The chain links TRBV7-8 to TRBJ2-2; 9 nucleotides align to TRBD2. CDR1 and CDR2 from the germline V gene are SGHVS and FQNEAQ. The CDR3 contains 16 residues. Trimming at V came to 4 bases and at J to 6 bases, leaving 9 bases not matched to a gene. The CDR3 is CASSSPVAGGPGELFF. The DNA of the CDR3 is TGTGCCAGCAGCTCCCCGGTGGCGGGGGGGCCCGGGGAGCTGTTTTTT.

DNA for the CDR3: TGTGCTAGTGGTTTGGTCCCAGACGGAGAGTCTGGGGCCAACGTCCTGACTTTC. This translates into CASGLVPDGESGANVLTF. The V and J genes are TRBV12-5 and TRBJ2-6; D remains ambiguous. Germline CDR1 is LGHNT and CDR2 is FRNRAP. This CDR3 contains 18 residues. Trimming removed 0 bases from V and 1 base from J, with 13 bases in between.

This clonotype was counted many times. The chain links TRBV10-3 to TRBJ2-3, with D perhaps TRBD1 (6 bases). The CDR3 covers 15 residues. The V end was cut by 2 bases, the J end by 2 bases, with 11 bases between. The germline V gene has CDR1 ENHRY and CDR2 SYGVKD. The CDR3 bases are TGTGCCATCAGTGAGCCTGGACAGTACACAGATACGCAGTATTTT. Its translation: CAISEPGQYTDTQYF.

The CDR3 bases are TGCGCCAGCAGCTGGCCCCCTGCACGGGGGGCCGCCGGGGAGCTGTTTTTT. Protein product: CASSWPPARGAAGELFF. This sequence joins TRBV5-1 and TRBJ2-2; possible D gene TRBD2, 7 bases. The CDR3 is 17 residues long. Germline values: CDR1 SGHRS, CDR2 YFSETQ. Trimming removed 3 bases from V and 6 bases from J, with 21 bases in between.

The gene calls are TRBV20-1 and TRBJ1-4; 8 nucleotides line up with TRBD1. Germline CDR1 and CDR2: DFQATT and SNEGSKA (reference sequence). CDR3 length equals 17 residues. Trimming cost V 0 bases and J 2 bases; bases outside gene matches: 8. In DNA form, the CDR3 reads TGCAGTGCTAGAGAGGACAGGGAATTAAGGACTAATGAAAAACTGTTTTTT. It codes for CSAREDRELRTNEKLFF.

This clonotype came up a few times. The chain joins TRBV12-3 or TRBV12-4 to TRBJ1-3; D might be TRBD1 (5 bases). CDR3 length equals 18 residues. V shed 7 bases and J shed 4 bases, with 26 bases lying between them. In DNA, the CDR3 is TGTGCCAGCACACCCCATCCGGGACCGGCGGGATCGGGAAACACCATATATTTT. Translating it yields CASTPHPGPAGSGNTIYF.

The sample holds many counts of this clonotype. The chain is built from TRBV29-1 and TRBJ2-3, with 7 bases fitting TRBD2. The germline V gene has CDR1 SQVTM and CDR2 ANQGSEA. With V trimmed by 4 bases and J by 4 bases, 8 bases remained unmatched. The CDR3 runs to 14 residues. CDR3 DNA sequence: TGCAGCGTTGTTGGCGGGAGAGGGGCAGATACGCAGTATTTT. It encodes CSVVGGRGADTQYF.

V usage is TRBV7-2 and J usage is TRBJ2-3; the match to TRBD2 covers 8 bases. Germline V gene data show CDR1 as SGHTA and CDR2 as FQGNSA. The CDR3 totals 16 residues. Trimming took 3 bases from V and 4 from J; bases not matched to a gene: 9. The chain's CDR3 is CASSFGAGGRADTQYF. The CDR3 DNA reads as TGTGCCAGCAGCTTCGGGGCGGGAGGCCGCGCAGATACGCAGTATTTT.

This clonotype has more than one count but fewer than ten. The CDR3 spells CASSRQTGTKEKLFF. CDR3 bases: TGTGCCAGCAGCCGCCAGACAGGGACAAAAGAAAAACTGTTTTTT. The V call is TRBV3-1, the J call TRBJ1-4; the match to TRBD1 covers 7 bases. CDR3 size: 15 residues. Germline trimming cut 4 bases from V and 8 bases from J; bases unmatched to any gene: 10. Germline loops: CDR1 LGHDT, CDR2 YNNKEL (reference sequence).

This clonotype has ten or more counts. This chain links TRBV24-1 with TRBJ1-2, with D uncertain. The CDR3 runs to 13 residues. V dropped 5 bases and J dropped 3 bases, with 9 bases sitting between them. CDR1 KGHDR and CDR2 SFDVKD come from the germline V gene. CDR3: CATSVSDHYGYTF. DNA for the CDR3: TGTGCCACCAGTGTCAGCGACCACTATGGCTACACCTTC.

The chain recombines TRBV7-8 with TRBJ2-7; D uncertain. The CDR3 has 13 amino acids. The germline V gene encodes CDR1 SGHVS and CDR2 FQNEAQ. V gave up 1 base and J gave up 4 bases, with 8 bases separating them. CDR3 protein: CASSLGPEYEQYF. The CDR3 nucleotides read TGTGCCAGCAGCTTAGGGCCGGAGTACGAGCAGTACTTC. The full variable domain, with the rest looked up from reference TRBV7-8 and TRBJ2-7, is GAGVSQSPRYKVAKRGQDVALRCDPISGHVSLFWYQQALGQGPEFLTYFQNEAQLDKSGLPSDRFFAERPEGSVSTLKIQRTQQEDSAVYLCASSLGPEYEQYFGPGTRLTVT.

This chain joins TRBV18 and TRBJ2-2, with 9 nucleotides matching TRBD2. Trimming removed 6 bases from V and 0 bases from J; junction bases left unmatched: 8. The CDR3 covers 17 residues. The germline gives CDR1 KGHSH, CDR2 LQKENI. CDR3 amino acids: CASSRVAGGTNTGELFF. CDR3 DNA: TGTGCCAGCTCCCGTGTCGCGGGAGGGACGAACACCGGGGAGCTGTTTTTT.

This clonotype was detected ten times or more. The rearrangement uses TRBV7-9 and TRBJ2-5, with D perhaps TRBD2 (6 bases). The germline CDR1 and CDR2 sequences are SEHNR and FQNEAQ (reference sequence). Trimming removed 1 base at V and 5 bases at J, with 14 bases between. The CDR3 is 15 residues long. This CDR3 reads CASSLGAGPGETQYF. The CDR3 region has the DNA TGTGCCAGCAGCTTAGGTGCGGGGCCCGGGGAGACCCAGTACTTC.

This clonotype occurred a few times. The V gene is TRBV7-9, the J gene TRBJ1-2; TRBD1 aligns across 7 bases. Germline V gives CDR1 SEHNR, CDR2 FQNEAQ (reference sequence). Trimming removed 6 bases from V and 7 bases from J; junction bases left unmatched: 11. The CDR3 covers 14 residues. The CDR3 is CASRKEGQFTGYTF. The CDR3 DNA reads TGTGCCAGCAGAAAAGAGGGACAGTTCACTGGCTACACCTTC. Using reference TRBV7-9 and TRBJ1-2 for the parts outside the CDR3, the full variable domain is DTGVSQNPRHKITKRGQNVTFRCDPISEHNRLYWYRQTLGQGPEFLTYFQNEAQLEKSRLLSDRFSAERPKGSFSTLEIQRTEQGDSAMYLCASRKEGQFTGYTFGSGTRLTVV.

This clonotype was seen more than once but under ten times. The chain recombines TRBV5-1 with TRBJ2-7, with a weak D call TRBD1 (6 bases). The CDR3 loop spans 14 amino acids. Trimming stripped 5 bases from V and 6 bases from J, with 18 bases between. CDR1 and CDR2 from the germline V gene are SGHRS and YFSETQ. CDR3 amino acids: CASRDTAGGAEQYF. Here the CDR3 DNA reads TGCGCCAGCAGAGATACTGCTGGGGGCGCCGAGCAGTACTTC.

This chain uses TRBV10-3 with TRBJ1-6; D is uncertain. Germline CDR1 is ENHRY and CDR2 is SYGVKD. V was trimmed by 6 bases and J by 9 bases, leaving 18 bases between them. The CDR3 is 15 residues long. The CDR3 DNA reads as TGTGCCATCAGGGCTGATCGGGAGGTTACTTCACCCCTCCACTTT. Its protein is CAIRADREVTSPLHF.

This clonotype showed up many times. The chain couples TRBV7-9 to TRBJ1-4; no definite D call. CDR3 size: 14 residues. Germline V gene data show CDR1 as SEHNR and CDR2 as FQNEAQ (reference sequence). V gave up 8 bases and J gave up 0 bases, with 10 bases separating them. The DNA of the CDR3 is TGTGCCAGCGGCAACGTTGCAACTAATGAAAAACTGTTTTTT. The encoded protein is CASGNVATNEKLFF.

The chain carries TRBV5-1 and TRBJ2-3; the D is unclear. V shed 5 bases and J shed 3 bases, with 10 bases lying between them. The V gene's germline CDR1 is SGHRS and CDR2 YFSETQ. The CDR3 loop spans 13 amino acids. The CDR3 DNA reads TGCGCCAGCAGTGCGTCTAGGACAGATACGCAGTATTTT. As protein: CASSASRTDTQYF.

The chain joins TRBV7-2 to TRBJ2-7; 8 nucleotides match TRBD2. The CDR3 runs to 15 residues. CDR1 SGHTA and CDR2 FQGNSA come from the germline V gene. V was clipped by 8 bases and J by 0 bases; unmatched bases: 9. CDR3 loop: CASAILAGSSYEQYF. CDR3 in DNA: TGTGCCAGCGCCATTCTAGCGGGTAGCTCCTACGAGCAGTACTTC.